Below are 6 T cell receptor beta chains sequenced from a single sample in a study of radiation and T cells in renal cell carcinoma. The protocol was immunoSEQ multiplex PCR, while the TCRdb copy is restricted to in-frame clones and leaves out a portion. The data contain tens of thousands of clones, 82% of them singletons. Time point reported: baseline pretreatment blood. As for treatment: 15 Gy SBRT to primary tumor, nephrectomy 4 weeks later. Sample: blood, taken from a patient whose treatment included radiotherapy and nephrectomy. The receptors stem from a man in his sixties with renal cell carcinoma.

The chain uses TRBV6-1 and TRBJ2-7; 10 nucleotides agree with TRBD2. The CDR3 has 15 amino acids. Germline lookup yields CDR1 MNHNS and CDR2 SASEGT. V gave up 7 bases and J gave up 0 bases; unmatched junction bases: 6. The CDR3 coding sequence is TGTGCCAGCATCCTAAGCGGGAGGGCCTCCTACGAGCAGTACTTC. This codes for CASILSGRASYEQYF.

This clone appeared a single time. The gene calls are TRBV5-6 and TRBJ2-5, with D unclear. The J call may be in error: the DNA end matches TRBJ2-7 better. The CDR3 covers 12 residues. In germline, CDR1 is SGHDT, CDR2 YYEEEE. The CDR3 reads CASSRAWGEQYF. The CDR3 DNA reads as TGTGCCAGCAGCCGGGCATGGGGCGAGCAGTACTTC.

The chain couples TRBV25-1 to TRBJ2-7; D is unresolved. Germline V lookup: CDR1 MGHDK, CDR2 SYGVNS. Trimming stripped 3 bases from V and 3 bases from J, with 6 bases between. The CDR3 sequence is 12 residues long. CDR3 nucleotides: TGTGCCAGCAGTGAGGCTAGCTACGAGCAGTACTTC. It encodes CASSEASYEQYF.

The chain couples TRBV29-1 to TRBJ1-1; no clear D. V was shortened by 7 bases and J by 3 bases, with 18 bases between the two germline ends. This CDR3 comprises 14 residues. Germline V gives CDR1 SQVTM, CDR2 ANQGSEA. CDR3 sequence: CSGSKTATDTEAFF. The CDR3, as DNA: TGCAGCGGCTCTAAGACCGCGACGGACACTGAAGCTTTCTTT.

V usage is TRBV7-3 and J usage is TRBJ1-4; D perhaps matches TRBD1 (5 bases). Trimming took off 4 bases at V and 4 bases at J, with 10 bases between the two ends. Germline V gene sequence: CDR1 SGHTA, CDR2 FQGTGA. This CDR3 spans 14 amino acids. CDR3 bases: TGTGCCAGCAGCTCCGACAGATTTAATGAAAAACTGTTTTTT. It is translated as CASSSDRFNEKLFF.

J is TRBJ2-4 and V is TRBV20-1; TRBD1 is a possible D gene (6 bases). The CDR3 length is 10 residues. Germline V lookup: CDR1 DFQATT, CDR2 SNEGSKA (reference sequence). The V end was cut by 5 bases, the J end by 14 bases, with 13 bases between. CDR3 protein: CSAAGQGKYF. DNA for the CDR3: TGCAGTGCTGCGGGCCAGGGGAAGTACTTC.